The next 28 T cell receptor beta chains were all read from a single sample in a study of CD8 T cells in ankylosing spondylitis. TCRdb analysed the 5' RACE reads with MiXCR anew, one entry per CDR3 protein. This sample has around 280,000 distinct CDR3 sequences; around 19% occur once, and the top ten carry around 8%. The sample consisted of blood, either unsorted or a sorted T cell fraction (not recorded which). The receptors shown here come from a male donor with ankylosing spondylitis or in good health (not recorded which).

This chain joins TRBV28 and TRBJ2-2; D is uncertain. The length of the CDR3 is 13 residues. The germline CDR1 and CDR2 sequences are MDHEN and SYDVKM. Deletions cut 5 bases from V and 9 bases from J, with 13 bases between. CDR3 amino acids: CASSRPGGWELFF. The DNA for the CDR3 is TGTGCCAGCAGTCGGCCGGGTGGTTGGGAGCTGTTTTTT.

The rearrangement uses TRBV6-8 and TRBJ2-5; D not certain. Trimming cost V 4 bases and J 0 bases, with 12 bases left between them. Germline values: CDR1 MNHGY, CDR2 SAAAGT. The CDR3 loop spans 15 amino acids. This CDR3 reads CASSSGSRDQETQYF. In nucleotides, the CDR3 is TGTGCCAGCAGTTCCGGGTCAAGAGACCAAGAGACCCAGTACTTC.

This sequence joins TRBV7-6 and TRBJ2-5; tentatively, D is TRBD2 (6 bases). This CDR3 comprises 17 residues. CDR1 is SGHVS, CDR2 FNYEAQ, per germline. Trimming stripped 5 bases from V and 5 bases from J, with 24 bases between. CDR3: CASSRLRPARGGETQYF. CDR3 DNA sequence: TGTGCCAGCAGCCGATTGAGGCCGGCCCGTGGGGGGGAGACCCAGTACTTC. Supplemented by reference TRBV7-6 and TRBJ2-5, the full variable domain reads GAGVSQSPRYKVTKRGQDVALRCDPISGHVSLYWYRQALGQGPEFLTYFNYEAQQDKSGLPNDRFSAERPEGSISTLTIQRTEQRDSAMYRCASSRLRPARGGETQYFGPGTRLLVL.

This clonotype was picked up one time. Just one base apart from a much larger clone, this may be a read error. The J gene is TRBJ2-1, the V gene TRBV11-2; 11 bases map to TRBD2. Germline V gene lookup returns CDR1 SGHAT and CDR2 FQNNGV. The CDR3 totals 16 residues. The CDR3 DNA follows: TGTGCCAGCAACTTAGATATTAGCGGGAGGGTCTATGAGCAGTTCTTC. It translates to CASNLDISGRVYEQFF.

The chain has TRBV20-1 and TRBJ2-3, with D possibly TRBD1 on 5 matching bases. This CDR3 is 14 amino acids long. The germline V gene has CDR1 DFQATT and CDR2 SNEGSKA (reference sequence). Trimming cost V 3 bases and J 4 bases, with 14 bases left between them. DNA for the CDR3: TGCAGTGCTAGTAGCCAGGGATTAGCAGATACGCAGTATTTT. Translated, it gives CSASSQGLADTQYF.

This clonotype was seen ten or more times. This sequence joins TRBV6-5 and TRBJ2-5, with D possibly TRBD1 on 6 matching bases. Germline CDR1 MNHEY, CDR2 SVGAGI. CDR3 length: 16 amino acids. Trimming removed 2 bases from V and 0 bases from J, with 13 bases in between. CDR3 sequence: CASSYRLQGNQETQYF. CDR3 bases: TGTGCCAGCAGTTACCGCCTACAGGGAAACCAAGAGACCCAGTACTTC.

This clonotype was observed a few times. The genes are TRBV3-1 and TRBJ2-1; the D gene could be TRBD1 or TRBD2 (5 bases each). The ends were cut back, 3 bases at V and 8 bases at J, with 17 bases in the middle. The germline V gene has CDR1 LGHDT and CDR2 YNNKEL (reference sequence). The CDR3 is 15 residues long. CDR3 residues: CASSQVGWGSDEQFF. DNA for the CDR3: TGTGCCAGCAGCCAGGTCGGCTGGGGGAGCGATGAGCAGTTCTTC.

The sample holds a few counts of this clonotype. The CDR3 sequence: CATTGLAGDHYEQYV. The CDR3 region has the DNA TGTGCCACCACCGGACTAGCGGGAGATCACTACGAGCAGTACGTC. The chain employs TRBV10-3 and TRBJ2-7; 13 bases fit TRBD2. The CDR3 runs 15 residues. Trimming took 10 bases from V and 3 from J; bases not matched to a gene: 9. CDR1 is ENHRY, CDR2 SYGVKD, per germline.

A few counts support this clonotype. The chain carries TRBV29-1 and TRBJ2-1; D is possibly TRBD2 (6 bases). The CDR3 length is 14 residues. CDR1 is SQVTM, CDR2 ANQGSEA, per germline. Trimming took 0 bases from V and 8 from J, leaving 14 bases between them. The CDR3 DNA reads as TGCAGCGTTGAAGATCCAGGAGGGAGGTATGAGCAGTTCTTC. This gives the protein CSVEDPGGRYEQFF.

The chain carries TRBV3-1 and TRBJ2-4; no reliable D call. Germline CDR1 is LGHDT and CDR2 is YNNKEL (reference sequence). This CDR3 is built from 14 residues. The V end was cut by 1 base, the J end by 6 bases, with 10 bases between. The CDR3 sequence: CASSQGVPGNIQYF. The CDR3 coding sequence is TGTGCCAGCAGCCAAGGAGTTCCGGGAAACATTCAGTACTTC.

This clonotype was detected a few times. The V and J genes are TRBV20-1 and TRBJ1-4, with 7 bases identical to TRBD1. V dropped 3 bases and J dropped 4; count of bases not matched to a gene: 8. Looked up from germline, CDR1 is DFQATT and CDR2 is SNEGSKA (reference sequence). This CDR3 is built from 15 residues. CDR3 DNA: TGCAGTGCTAGGTCTCCGGGACAGCATAATGAAAAACTGTTTTTT. Encoded protein: CSARSPGQHNEKLFF.

The chain combines TRBV3-1 with TRBJ1-2; possibly TRBD1 for D (6 bases). The CDR3 extends over 14 amino acids. Germline loops: CDR1 LGHDT, CDR2 YNNKEL (reference sequence). Trimming shortened V by 1 base and J by 5 bases, and 11 bases separated the two germline ends. CDR3 nucleotide sequence: TGTGCCAGCAGCCAAGTCTCACAGGGTTATGGCTACACCTTC. It specifies CASSQVSQGYGYTF.

This sequence joins TRBV7-3 and TRBJ2-1; D is unresolved. From germline, CDR1 is SGHTA and CDR2 FQGTGA. The V end lost 0 bases, the J end lost 0 bases, and 9 bases lay between the germline ends. This CDR3 has 16 residues. The chain's CDR3 is CASSLTFQSSYNEQFF. The DNA of the CDR3 is TGTGCCAGCAGCTTAACGTTCCAGAGCTCCTACAATGAGCAGTTCTTC.

V and J are TRBV6-1 and TRBJ1-2; D not resolved. V was shortened by 7 bases and J by 8 bases, with 17 bases between the two germline ends. From germline, CDR1 is MNHNS and CDR2 SASEGT. The CDR3 totals 13 residues. CDR3 sequence reads: CASTKRREGGYTF. Written as DNA, the CDR3 is TGTGCCAGCACCAAGAGGAGGGAAGGCGGCTACACCTTC.

This clonotype was recorded a few times. The CDR3 DNA follows: TGCGCCAGCAGTGCGACACAATACAATGAGCAGTTCTTC. It codes for CASSATQYNEQFF. This chain links TRBV10-1 with TRBJ2-1; D not resolved. This CDR3 comprises 13 residues. V lost 4 bases, J lost 4 bases, and 8 bases lay in between. CDR1 and CDR2 from the germline V gene are WNHNN and SYGVQD (reference sequence).

This chain joins TRBV5-1 and TRBJ1-5; maybe TRBD1 (6 bases). The CDR3 extends over 15 amino acids. CDR1 SGHRS and CDR2 YFSETQ come from the germline V gene. The germline V and J ends were trimmed by 4 bases and 6 bases, with 17 bases remaining between them. The CDR3 nucleotides read TGCGCCAGCAGCGTCGATACACAGGGCGGTCAGCCCCAGCATTTT. Its protein product is CASSVDTQGGQPQHF.

This clonotype was found a few times. The rearrangement uses TRBV7-2 and TRBJ2-5, with TRBD2 identical over 9 bases. The CDR3 extends over 17 amino acids. V lost 0 bases and J lost 2; bases outside the gene matches: 7. CDR1 is SGHTA, CDR2 FQGNSA, per germline. CDR3 nucleotides: TGTGCCAGCAGCTTAGCTAGCGGGAGTTTGGGGCAAGAGACCCAGTACTTC. This sequence encodes CASSLASGSLGQETQYF.

The V call is TRBV20-1, the J call TRBJ2-1; 7 nucleotides agree with TRBD2. V lost 3 bases, J lost 1 base, and 3 bases stayed unmatched. Germline V CDR1 and CDR2: DFQATT, SNEGSKA (reference sequence). The length of the CDR3 is 14 residues. Written as DNA, the CDR3 is TGCAGTGCTAGTCTAGCGGTTTCCTACAATGAGCAGTTCTTC. The encoded protein is CSASLAVSYNEQFF.

This clonotype has just a few counts. The chain joins TRBV5-5 to TRBJ1-2, with TRBD1 as a possible D gene (6 bases). The CDR3 has 14 amino acids. Between the trimmed V and J ends, which lost 2 bases and 2 bases, there was a span of 10 bases. The germline gives CDR1 SGHKS, CDR2 YYEKEE (reference sequence). CDR3 loop: CASSFAGQNYGYTF. CDR3 in DNA: TGTGCCAGCAGCTTTGCAGGACAGAACTATGGCTACACCTTC.

The V gene is TRBV25-1, the J gene TRBJ1-2, with TRBD1 as a possible D gene (5 bases). CDR3 size: 14 residues. V lost 1 base to trimming and J lost 6 bases, with 12 bases between them. Germline values: CDR1 MGHDK, CDR2 SYGVNS. The CDR3 bases are TGTGCCAGCAGTGAATTTGGTGGGGGGAATGGCTACACCTTC. Protein product: CASSEFGGGNGYTF.

This chain links TRBV29-1 with TRBJ2-1; D ambiguous. Per the germline V gene, CDR1 is SQVTM and CDR2 is ANQGSEA. V lost 3 bases and J lost 2, with 5 bases in between. The CDR3 sequence is 12 residues long. CDR3 sequence (DNA): TGCAGCGTTGACTTAACCTACAATGAGCAGTTCTTC. Translated: CSVDLTYNEQFF.

The chain couples TRBV30 to TRBJ2-2, with TRBD2 matching 10 bases. The germline V gene encodes CDR1 GTSNPN and CDR2 SVGIG (reference sequence). Trimming cost V 0 bases and J 6 bases; bases outside gene matches: 7. The CDR3 loop spans 16 amino acids. CDR3 protein: CAWSVGLAGVSGELFF. In DNA, the CDR3 is TGTGCCTGGAGTGTAGGGCTAGCGGGAGTTTCCGGGGAGCTGTTTTTT.

This clonotype was seen at least ten times. The chain uses TRBV7-6 and TRBJ2-4; possible D gene TRBD2, 6 bases. Germline CDR1 is SGHVS and CDR2 is FNYEAQ. The CDR3 extends over 13 amino acids. Trimming removed 3 bases at V and 6 bases at J, with 9 bases between. This CDR3 is CASSFGAGNIQYF. The CDR3, as DNA: TGTGCCAGCAGCTTTGGAGCGGGAAACATTCAGTACTTC.

This clonotype came up many times. The chain employs TRBV20-1 and TRBJ2-5; 7 bases are shared with TRBD1. Germline V lookup: CDR1 DFQATT, CDR2 SNEGSKA (reference sequence). With 1 base clipped from V and 0 bases from J, the junction kept 5 bases outside the gene matches. The CDR3 covers 15 residues. The CDR3 nucleotides are TGCAGTGCTAGAGCGCAGGGGGTTTACCAAGAGACCCAGTACTTC. Amino acids: CSARAQGVYQETQYF.

This clonotype was recorded many times. The chain uses TRBV4-2 and TRBJ2-1; tentatively, D is TRBD2 (6 bases). The germline CDR1 and CDR2 sequences are LGHNA and YNFKEQ. This CDR3 contains 20 residues. Trimming removed 0 bases from V and 0 bases from J, with 21 bases in between. In nucleotides, the CDR3 is TGTGCCAGCAGCCAAGATCTTGTAGCGGATGAATCCTCCTCCTACAATGAGCAGTTCTTC. Protein: CASSQDLVADESSSYNEQFF.

This clonotype was detected many times. This chain links TRBV5-6 with TRBJ1-1, with 8 bases identical to TRBD1. The CDR3 has 14 amino acids. Germline lookup yields CDR1 SGHDT and CDR2 YYEEEE. V shed 4 bases and J 1 base; nucleotides not matched to a gene: 3. The CDR3 sequence is CASSDGTGNTEAFF. CDR3 DNA sequence: TGTGCCAGCAGCGACGGGACAGGGAACACTGAAGCTTTCTTT. The full variable domain, completed using reference TRBV5-6 and TRBJ1-1, is DAGVTQSPTHLIKTRGQQVTLRCSPKSGHDTVSWYQQALGQGPQFIFQYYEEEERQRGNFPDRFSGHQFPNYSSELNVNALLLGDSALYLCASSDGTGNTEAFFGQGTRLTVV.

This clonotype was seen more than once but under ten times. The chain couples TRBV3-1 to TRBJ2-4; 7 bases are a match to TRBD2. The V gene's germline CDR1 is LGHDT and CDR2 YNNKEL (reference sequence). CDR3 length equals 16 residues. V was pared by 4 bases and J by 0 bases, with 6 bases of the junction left unmatched. CDR3 residues: CASSRAAGLAKNIQYF. The CDR3, as DNA: TGTGCCAGCAGCCGGGCAGCGGGGCTAGCCAAAAACATTCAGTACTTC.

The chain carries TRBV9 and TRBJ2-1, with 12 bases aligning to TRBD2. CDR3 length equals 16 residues. Trimming cost V 3 bases and J 6 bases; bases outside gene matches: 7. CDR1 SGDLS and CDR2 YYNGEE come from the germline V gene. The CDR3 DNA sequence: TGTGCCAGCAGCGACAGACTAGCGGGAGTCGGCAATGAGCAGTTCTTC. It codes for CASSDRLAGVGNEQFF.